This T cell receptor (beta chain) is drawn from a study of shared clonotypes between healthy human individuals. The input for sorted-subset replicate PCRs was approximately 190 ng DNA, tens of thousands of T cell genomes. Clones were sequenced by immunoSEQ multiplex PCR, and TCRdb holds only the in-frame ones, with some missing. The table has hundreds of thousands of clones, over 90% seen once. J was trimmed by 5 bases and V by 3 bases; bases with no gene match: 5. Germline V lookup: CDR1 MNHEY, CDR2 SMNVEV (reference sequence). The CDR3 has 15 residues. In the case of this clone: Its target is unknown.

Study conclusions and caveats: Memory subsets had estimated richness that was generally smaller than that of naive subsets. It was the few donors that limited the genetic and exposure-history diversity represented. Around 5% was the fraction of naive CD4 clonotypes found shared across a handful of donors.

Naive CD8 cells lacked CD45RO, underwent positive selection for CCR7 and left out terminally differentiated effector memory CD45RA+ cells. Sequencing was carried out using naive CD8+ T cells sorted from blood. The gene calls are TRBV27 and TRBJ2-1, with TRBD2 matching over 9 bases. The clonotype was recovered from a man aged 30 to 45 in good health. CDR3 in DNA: TGTGCCAGCAGTTTTTTAGCGGGAGCCCACAATGAGCAGTTCTTC. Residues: CASSFLAGAHNEQFF.